The sample holds one count of the clone carrying this TCR beta chain. Authors' analysis steps: Reference gene primers were amplified, and this amplification served to estimate nucleated cell counts. Libraries were prepared by immunoSEQ multiplex PCR; TCRdb keeps only in-frame clonotypes and omits some of them. That table furnishes V, J and clone size, whereas the DNA furnished D and trimming. Counted here are about 270,000 clones, approximately 90% occurring once; the ten biggest clones make up approximately 4%. These data are taken from a study of blood T cell repertoires in COVID-19. Study-level information: Specimens from acute and convalescent COVID-19 originated in the United States, Italy and Spain.

V lost 2 bases and J lost 0, with 18 bases in between. Per the germline V gene, CDR1 is SGHKS and CDR2 is YYEKEE (reference sequence). CDR3 length: 18 residues. V usage is TRBV5-5 and J usage is TRBJ2-1; TRBD1 is a possible D gene (6 bases). The TCR sequence derives from a woman in her 30s with acute COVID-19. The sample taken for sequencing was PBMCs or T cells enriched from blood (not recorded which). CDR3 residues: CASSFISGTGFSYNEQFF. The CDR3 coding sequence is TGTGCCAGCAGCTTCATCTCGGGCACAGGGTTCTCCTACAATGAGCAGTTCTTC.